The 27 T cell receptor beta chains below were found in one sample sequenced in a study of neurological immune-mediated disorders (dated by TCRdb to about 2019). The library was prepared using 5' RACE. The sequencer listed for this sample is Illumina HiSeq 2500. TCRdb applied fastp at Q25 and MiXCR to the public reads, then kept only in-frame beta chains. Rows are combined by CDR3 protein, so each entry shows the most common genes and DNA. The sample table contains roughly 62,000 distinct CDR3 sequences; only one count was recorded for 3.5% to 4.5% of them. The top ten constitute 2.2% of the sample. The sequenced sample consisted of PBMCs. These receptors were taken from a woman between 45 and 60 years old with multiple sclerosis.

This clonotype was detected many times. The J gene is TRBJ2-1, the V gene TRBV20-1; 7 nucleotides match TRBD1. J was trimmed by 6 bases and V by 4 bases; bases with no gene match: 9. Germline V gene sequence: CDR1 DFQATT, CDR2 SNEGSKA (reference sequence). The CDR3 runs 14 residues. The CDR3 DNA sequence: TGCAGTGCTACCGACAGGGTTTGGGGCAATGAGCAGTTCTTC. This codes for CSATDRVWGNEQFF.

This clonotype has ten or more counts. This sequence joins TRBV5-5 and TRBJ2-7; tentative D call: TRBD2 (5 bases). CDR1 and CDR2 (germline): SGHKS, YYEKEE (reference sequence). The CDR3 spans 15 residues. V was clipped by 4 bases and J by 2 bases, with 16 bases between them. The CDR3 coding sequence is TGTGCCAGCAGCCCCCCGGTTGCGGGCCCCTACGAGCAGTACTTC. It yields the protein CASSPPVAGPYEQYF. Together with reference TRBV5-5 and TRBJ2-7, the CDR3 gives the full variable domain: DAGVTQSPTHLIKTRGQQVTLRCSPISGHKSVSWYQQVLGQGPQFIFQYYEKEERGRGNFPDRFSARQFPNYSSELNVNALLLGDSALYLCASSPPVAGPYEQYFGPGTRLTVT.

This clonotype occurred many times. The rearrangement uses TRBV20-1 and TRBJ2-4, with D tentatively TRBD2 (6 bases). The CDR3 sequence is 14 residues long. The germline V gene encodes CDR1 DFQATT and CDR2 SNEGSKA (reference sequence). Trimming took 5 bases from V and 8 from J, leaving 19 bases between them. CDR3 sequence (DNA): TGCAGTGCTGGGGACTCCCTCAGAGGGGACATTCAGTACTTC. Protein product: CSAGDSLRGDIQYF.

This clonotype was found many times. The CDR3 loop is CASSFRIGGNEQFF. CDR3 nucleotide sequence: TGTGCCAGCAGCTTCCGTATAGGGGGGAATGAGCAGTTCTTC. The chain has TRBV7-2 and TRBJ2-1, with D perhaps assigned TRBD1 or TRBD2 (6 bases each). This CDR3 region has 14 residues. Per the germline V gene, CDR1 is SGHTA and CDR2 is FQGNSA. V lost 3 bases to trimming and J lost 7 bases, with 13 bases between them.

This chain uses TRBV20-1 with TRBJ2-3; D may be TRBD2 (7 bases). Trimming took off 0 bases at V and 3 bases at J, with 19 bases between the two ends. The CDR3 has 17 amino acids. Germline V lookup: CDR1 DFQATT, CDR2 SNEGSKA (reference sequence). CDR3 in DNA: TGCAGTGCTAGAGACCATCGGGGGGCAAGAGGGACAGATACGCAGTATTTT. Translation: CSARDHRGARGTDTQYF.

This clonotype was picked up many times. The chain has TRBV6-5 and TRBJ2-4; D is uncertain. This CDR3 has 13 amino acids. Trimming shortened V by 6 bases and J by 9 bases, and 15 bases separated the two germline ends. Looked up from germline, CDR1 is MNHEY and CDR2 is SVGAGI. DNA of the CDR3: TGTGCCAGCAGGGCCCCCCCCCCTGGCATTCAGTACTTC. Translating gives CASRAPPPGIQYF.

CDR3 residues: CASSGDSNTGELFF. CDR3 DNA: TGTGCCAGCAGCGGGGACAGCAACACCGGGGAGCTGTTTTTT. The chain has TRBV2 and TRBJ2-2, with 7 bases matching TRBD1. The germline gives CDR1 SNHLY, CDR2 FYNNEI. Losses at the gene ends were 6 bases for V and 2 bases for J; bases not matched to a gene: 3. CDR3 length: 14 amino acids.

Many counts were recorded for this clonotype. V and J are TRBV7-3 and TRBJ2-1, with 11 bases matching TRBD2. There are 14 residues in the CDR3. Germline V CDR1 and CDR2: SGHTA, FQGTGA. V was clipped by 5 bases and J by 7 bases; unmatched bases: 4. CDR3 sequence reads: CASSVGLAVNEQFF. CDR3 coding DNA: TGTGCCAGCAGCGTGGGACTAGCGGTAAATGAGCAGTTCTTC.

This clonotype was counted ten times or more. V usage is TRBV20-1 and J usage is TRBJ1-1; maybe TRBD1 (5 bases). This CDR3 has 14 amino acids. Germline V gene lookup returns CDR1 DFQATT and CDR2 SNEGSKA (reference sequence). Trimming cost V 6 bases and J 1 base, with 15 bases left between them. CDR3 coding DNA: TGCAGTGCCATACCGGGGGGTCCGAACACTGAAGCTTTCTTT. Residues: CSAIPGGPNTEAFF.

This clonotype was seen many times. The chain is built from TRBV10-3 and TRBJ2-7; TRBD2 matches at 12 bases. Germline trimming cut 6 bases from V and 7 bases from J; bases unmatched to any gene: 7. Germline CDR1 is ENHRY and CDR2 is SYGVKD. The CDR3 totals 14 residues. The CDR3 DNA reads TGTGCCATCAGGGACAGACTAGCGGGAGATGAGCAGTACTTC. Residues: CAIRDRLAGDEQYF.

This clonotype was detected ten times or more. The chain recombines TRBV11-3 with TRBJ1-2; 9 bases fit TRBD1. With 5 bases clipped from V and 6 bases from J, the junction kept 10 bases outside the gene matches. The CDR3 has 15 amino acids. Germline V gene sequence: CDR1 SGHNT, CDR2 YENEEA. CDR3 nucleotides: TGTGCCAGCAGCACATCGGCCGGGACAGGGAATGGCTACACCTTC. As protein: CASSTSAGTGNGYTF. The variable domain in full, completed from reference TRBV11-3 and TRBJ1-2, reads EAGVVQSPRYKIIEKKQPVAFWCNPISGHNTLYWYLQNLGQGPELLIRYENEEAVDDSQLPKDRFSAERLKGVDSTLKIQPAELGDSAVYLCASSTSAGTGNGYTFGSGTRLTVV.

As to this clonotype: This may be a read error: a much more frequent sequence differs by one nucleotide. It is likely a read error, because the conserved phenylalanine at the end of the CDR3 is missing. This sequence joins TRBV14 and TRBJ2-3, with D tentatively TRBD1 (6 bases). Trimming left V 4 bases short and J 6 bases short, with 14 bases between. CDR3 length: 14 amino acids. From germline, CDR1 is SGHDN and CDR2 FVKESK. The CDR3 region is CASSRPGTGDTQYI. The CDR3 DNA reads as TGTGCCAGCAGCCGCCCGGGAACAGGGGATACGCAGTATATT.

The J gene is TRBJ2-7, the V gene TRBV5-1; TRBD2 is a possible D gene (6 bases). V gave up 2 bases and J gave up 4 bases, with 16 bases separating them. Germline lookup yields CDR1 SGHRS and CDR2 YFSETQ. The CDR3 consists of 15 residues. The CDR3 nucleotides read TGCGCCAGCAGCTTACTTGGCGGGAACACTTACGAGCAGTACTTC. Its translation: CASSLLGGNTYEQYF.

This clonotype was observed at least ten times. The chain couples TRBV6-2 or TRBV6-3 to TRBJ1-3, with no clear D. The CDR3 runs 15 residues. V lost 8 bases and J 0 bases, leaving 14 bases between the germline ends. CDR1 MNHEY and CDR2 SVGEGT come from the germline V gene. Written as DNA, the CDR3 is TGTGCCAGCGTCCGGCATACAAGCTCTGGAAACACCATATATTTT. As protein: CASVRHTSSGNTIYF.

In its sample, this clonotype was seen many times. The chain combines TRBV5-1 with TRBJ1-1, with TRBD1 identical over 12 bases. V was clipped by 3 bases and J by 4 bases; unmatched bases: 1. Germline V gene data show CDR1 as SGHRS and CDR2 as YFSETQ. The CDR3 spans 14 residues. The CDR3 is CASSSGQGATEAFF. As DNA, the CDR3 is TGCGCCAGCAGCTCGGGACAGGGGGCCACTGAAGCTTTCTTT.

This clonotype was counted ten times or more. The chain combines TRBV20-1 with TRBJ1-5, with TRBD1 as a possible D gene (5 bases). The germline V and J ends were trimmed by 5 bases and 3 bases, with 14 bases remaining between them. CDR1 DFQATT and CDR2 SNEGSKA come from the germline V gene (reference sequence). The CDR3 loop spans 14 amino acids. The CDR3 loop is CSAGAGGSNQPQHF. CDR3 sequence (DNA): TGCAGTGCTGGGGCCGGGGGTTCCAATCAGCCCCAGCATTTT.

This clonotype was found many times. This rearrangement joins TRBV6-5 to TRBJ2-7, with D hard to call. Trimming pared 0 bases from V and 4 bases from J, leaving 10 bases between. The CDR3 length is 14 residues. The germline CDR1 and CDR2 sequences are MNHEY and SVGAGI. The CDR3 DNA reads as TGTGCCAGCAGTTACTCGAACAGCCTGTACGAGCAGTACTTC. Translation gives CASSYSNSLYEQYF.

This clonotype showed up many times. The chain recombines TRBV10-3 with TRBJ1-1; possible D gene TRBD1, 5 bases. The V end lost 3 bases, the J end lost 10 bases, and 9 bases lay between the germline ends. The CDR3 covers 11 residues. Germline CDR1 is ENHRY and CDR2 is SYGVKD. The DNA for the CDR3 is TGTGCCATCAGTGAAGGGGTGGTAGCTTTCTTT. Translation: CAISEGVVAFF.

For this clonotype: The CDR3 end shows no conserved phenylalanine or tryptophan, and so a read error is likely. The genes are TRBV29-1 and TRBJ1-2; D gene uncertain. V was pared by 1 base and J by 5 bases, with 8 bases between. This CDR3 region has 12 residues. Germline V CDR1 and CDR2: SQVTM, ANQGSEA. The CDR3 here is CSVEAADYGYTC. The CDR3 region has the DNA TGCAGCGTTGAAGCGGCGGATTATGGCTACACCTGC.

This clonotype occurred many times. The rearrangement links TRBV7-2 to TRBJ2-7, with 9 bases that match TRBD1. Germline loops: CDR1 SGHTA, CDR2 FQGNSA. V dropped 3 bases and J dropped 2; count of bases not matched to a gene: 2. The CDR3 runs to 14 residues. The chain's CDR3 is CASSFGQGTYEQYF. The CDR3 DNA sequence: TGTGCCAGCAGCTTCGGACAGGGGACCTACGAGCAGTACTTC.

About this clonotype itself: A single base separates this from a much larger clone, so it may be a read error. The CDR3 loop is CSAWDRMNTEAFF. The CDR3 coding sequence is TGCAGTGCGTGGGACAGAATGAACACTGAAGCTTTCTTT. This chain joins TRBV20-1 and TRBJ1-1, with TRBD1 matching 7 bases. V lost 6 bases, J lost 0 bases, and 4 bases stayed unmatched. The CDR3 sequence is 13 residues long. The germline V gene encodes CDR1 DFQATT and CDR2 SNEGSKA (reference sequence).

This clonotype was recorded at least ten times. The chain couples TRBV7-6 to TRBJ2-1; D remains ambiguous. Germline assignment: CDR1 SGHVS and CDR2 FNYEAQ. Trimming removed 4 bases at V and 0 bases at J, with 10 bases between. The CDR3 extends over 15 amino acids. The CDR3 loop reads CASSSEPSSYNEQFF. For the CDR3, the DNA is TGTGCCAGCAGCTCGGAGCCGAGCTCCTACAATGAGCAGTTCTTC.

This clonotype has only a few counts. The chain carries TRBV18 and TRBJ1-1; perhaps TRBD1 as D (5 bases). The ends were cut back, 4 bases at V and 5 bases at J, with 11 bases in the middle. The CDR3 length is 13 residues. The germline V gene encodes CDR1 KGHSH and CDR2 LQKENI. CDR3 residues: CASSHGGLTEAFF. As DNA, the CDR3 is TGTGCCAGCTCACACGGGGGATTGACTGAAGCTTTCTTT.

This clonotype was seen repeatedly, ten times or more. The chain is built from TRBV27 and TRBJ1-6; the D is unclear. V gave up 5 bases and J gave up 3 bases, with 5 bases separating them. Per germline, CDR1 MNHEY and CDR2 SMNVEV (reference sequence). The CDR3 contains 13 residues. The CDR3 reads CASSSGYNSPLHF. The CDR3 DNA reads as TGTGCCAGCAGTAGCGGCTATAATTCACCCCTCCACTTT.

This clonotype was observed at least ten times. The chain couples TRBV7-2 to TRBJ2-2; 8 bases line up with TRBD2. This CDR3 contains 16 residues. In germline, CDR1 is SGHTA, CDR2 FQGNSA. Trimming cost V 3 bases and J 4 bases; bases outside gene matches: 7. The DNA of the CDR3 is TGTGCCAGCAGCTTTTCAGCGGGAGTCGGCACCGGGGAGCTGTTTTTT. Protein sequence: CASSFSAGVGTGELFF.

In this sample, this clonotype turned up a few times. This sequence joins TRBV20-1 and TRBJ2-5, with D unclear. The CDR3 loop spans 12 amino acids. CDR1 is DFQATT, CDR2 SNEGSKA, per germline (reference sequence). Trimming stripped 6 bases from V and 4 bases from J, with 12 bases between. The CDR3 region has the DNA TGCAGTGCGTTGGGAACAGCAGAGACCCAGTACTTC. It yields the protein CSALGTAETQYF.

This clonotype was recorded at least ten times. The chain carries TRBV29-1 and TRBJ2-7; TRBD2 matches 10 bases. This CDR3 contains 13 residues. V shed 1 base and J 5 bases; nucleotides not matched to a gene: 2. Germline values: CDR1 SQVTM, CDR2 ANQGSEA. Here the CDR3 DNA reads TGCAGCGTTGAAGCAGCGGGAGGGCACGAGCAGTACTTC. This codes for CSVEAAGGHEQYF.